This TCR beta chain was recovered during a study of T cells in Graves' hyperthyroidism and ophthalmopathy. The source material, RNA transcripts, was used to amplify TCR beta CDR3 regions. HTBI primers were used for first-round RT-PCR of the TCR CDR3. TCRdb reanalysed the multiplex PCR reads using MiXCR and keeps one entry per CDR3 protein. The sample carries 620,000 or so distinct CDR3 sequences, roughly 15% recorded once. CDR1 is DFQATT, CDR2 SNEGSKA, per germline (reference sequence). The CDR3 runs to 15 residues. V lost 1 base and J 3 bases, leaving 12 bases between the germline ends. This clonotype showed up many times.

This clonotype was sampled from a woman aged 45-59 years with Graves' ophthalmopathy. Material for sequencing was blood. The rearrangement uses TRBV20-1 and TRBJ2-2; D may be TRBD1 (5 bases). The CDR3 here is CSARGAGWDTGELFF. The CDR3 nucleotides read TGCAGTGCTAGAGGGGCAGGGTGGGACACCGGGGAGCTGTTTTTT.